This section outlines one T cell receptor (beta chain) sequence together with its context. Its antigen is not identified. Amplification used 60 Vbeta primers and 13 Jbeta primers. Sequenced by immunoSEQ multiplex PCR; TCRdb stores in-frame clones only, minus some. The table includes just over 60,000 clones, around 87% detected once. The data were taken from a study of cytomegalovirus exposure and HLA in healthy donors. Study overall: Researchers found that just over 80% of 350 to 500 genotyped donors fell within the Caucasian-associated ancestry cluster. Whole-study results and caveats: Excluded were some V segments that proved indistinguishable, including TRBV6-2 and TRBV6-3.

This CDR3 has 14 residues. The germline CDR1 and CDR2 sequences are ENHRY and SYGVKD. Trimming left V 0 bases short and J 4 bases short, with 6 bases between. Sequencing was performed on PBMCs. The receptor was derived from a man aged 18 to 30 in good health and CMV-seronegative. The V and J genes are TRBV10-3 and TRBJ1-4, with D perhaps matching TRBD1 (5 bases). CDR3 in amino acids: CAISESGGNEKLFF. The CDR3 DNA follows: TGTGCCATCAGTGAGTCGGGGGGTAATGAAAAACTGTTTTTT.